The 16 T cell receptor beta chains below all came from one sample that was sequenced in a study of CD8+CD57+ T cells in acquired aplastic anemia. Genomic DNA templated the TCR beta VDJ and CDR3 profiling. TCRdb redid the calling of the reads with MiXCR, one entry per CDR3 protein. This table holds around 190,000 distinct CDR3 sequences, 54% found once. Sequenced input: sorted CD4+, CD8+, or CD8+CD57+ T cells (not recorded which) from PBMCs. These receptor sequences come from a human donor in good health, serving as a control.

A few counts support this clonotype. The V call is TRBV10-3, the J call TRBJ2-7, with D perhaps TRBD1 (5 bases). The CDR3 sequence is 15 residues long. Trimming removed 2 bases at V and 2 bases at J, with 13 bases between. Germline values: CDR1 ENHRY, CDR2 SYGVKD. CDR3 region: CAISEKAGLTYEQYF. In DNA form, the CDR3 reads TGTGCCATCAGTGAGAAGGCAGGGTTAACCTACGAGCAGTACTTC.

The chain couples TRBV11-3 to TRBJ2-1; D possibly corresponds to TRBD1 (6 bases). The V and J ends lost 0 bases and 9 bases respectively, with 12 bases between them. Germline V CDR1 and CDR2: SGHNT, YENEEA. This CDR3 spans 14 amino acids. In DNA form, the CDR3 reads TGTGCCAGCAGCTTAGATGCAGGGGTGAGTGAGCAGTTCTTC. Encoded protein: CASSLDAGVSEQFF.

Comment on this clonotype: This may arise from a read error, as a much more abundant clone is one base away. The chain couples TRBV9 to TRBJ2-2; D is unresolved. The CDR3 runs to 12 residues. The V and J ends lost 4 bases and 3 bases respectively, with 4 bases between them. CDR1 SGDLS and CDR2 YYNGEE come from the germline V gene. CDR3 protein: CASSQYTGELFF. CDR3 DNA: TGTGCCAGCAGCCAGTACACCGGGGAGCTGTTTTTT.

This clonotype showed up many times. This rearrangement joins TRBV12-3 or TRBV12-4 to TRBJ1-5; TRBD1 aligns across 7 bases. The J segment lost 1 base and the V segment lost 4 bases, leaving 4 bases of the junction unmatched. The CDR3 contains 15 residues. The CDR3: CASSSHRGSNQPQHF. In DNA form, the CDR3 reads TGTGCCAGCAGTTCCCACAGGGGAAGCAATCAGCCCCAGCATTTT.

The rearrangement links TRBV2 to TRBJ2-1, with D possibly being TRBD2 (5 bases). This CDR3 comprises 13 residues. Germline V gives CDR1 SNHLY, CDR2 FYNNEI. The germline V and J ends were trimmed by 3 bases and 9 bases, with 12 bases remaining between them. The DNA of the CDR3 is TGTGCCAGCAGTGATCAGTGGGCGGGTGAGCAGTTCTTC. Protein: CASSDQWAGEQFF.

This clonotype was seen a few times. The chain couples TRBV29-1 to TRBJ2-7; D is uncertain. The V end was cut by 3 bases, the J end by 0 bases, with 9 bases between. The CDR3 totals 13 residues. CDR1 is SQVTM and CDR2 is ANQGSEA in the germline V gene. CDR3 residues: CSVETRDSYEQYF. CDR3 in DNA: TGCAGCGTTGAGACGAGAGACTCCTACGAGCAGTACTTC.

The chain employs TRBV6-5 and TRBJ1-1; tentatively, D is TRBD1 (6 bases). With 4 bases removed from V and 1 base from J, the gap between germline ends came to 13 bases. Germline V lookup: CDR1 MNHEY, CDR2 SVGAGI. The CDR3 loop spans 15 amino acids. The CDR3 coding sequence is TGTGCCAGCAGTTTATCGACAGGACCGAACACTGAAGCTTTCTTT. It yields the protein CASSLSTGPNTEAFF.

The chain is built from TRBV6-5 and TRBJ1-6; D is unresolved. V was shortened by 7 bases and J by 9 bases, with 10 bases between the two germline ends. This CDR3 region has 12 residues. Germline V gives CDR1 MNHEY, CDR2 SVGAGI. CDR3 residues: CASNLAGSPLHF. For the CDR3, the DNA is TGTGCCAGCAACCTCGCTGGTTCACCCCTCCACTTT.

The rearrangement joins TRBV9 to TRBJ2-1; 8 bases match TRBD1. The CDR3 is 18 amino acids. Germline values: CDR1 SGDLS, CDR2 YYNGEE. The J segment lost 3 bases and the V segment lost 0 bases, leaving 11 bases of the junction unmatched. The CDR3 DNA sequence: TGTGCCAGCAGCGTAGCCCAAGCGATGGACAGGGTCTACAATGAGCAGTTCTTC. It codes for CASSVAQAMDRVYNEQFF.

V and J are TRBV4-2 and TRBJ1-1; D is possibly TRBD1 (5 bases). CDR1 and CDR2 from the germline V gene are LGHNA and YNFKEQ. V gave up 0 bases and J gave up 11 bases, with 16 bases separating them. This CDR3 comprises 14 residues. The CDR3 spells CASSQDVGEGWAFF. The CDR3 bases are TGTGCCAGCAGCCAAGATGTGGGGGAGGGATGGGCTTTCTTT.

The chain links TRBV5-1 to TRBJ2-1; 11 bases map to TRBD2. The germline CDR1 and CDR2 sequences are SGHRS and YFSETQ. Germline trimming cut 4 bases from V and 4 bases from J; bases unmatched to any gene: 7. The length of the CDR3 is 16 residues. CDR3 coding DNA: TGCGCCAGCAGCCGGACACTAGCGGGGGCTTACAATGAGCAGTTCTTC. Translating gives CASSRTLAGAYNEQFF.

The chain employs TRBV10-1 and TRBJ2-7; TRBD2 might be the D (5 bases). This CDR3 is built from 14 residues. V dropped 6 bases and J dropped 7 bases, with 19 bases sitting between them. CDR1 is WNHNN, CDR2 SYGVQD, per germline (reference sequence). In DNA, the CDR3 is TGCGCCAGCAGCCAAGCGCTCACATCGGGGGAGCAGTACTTC. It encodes CASSQALTSGEQYF.

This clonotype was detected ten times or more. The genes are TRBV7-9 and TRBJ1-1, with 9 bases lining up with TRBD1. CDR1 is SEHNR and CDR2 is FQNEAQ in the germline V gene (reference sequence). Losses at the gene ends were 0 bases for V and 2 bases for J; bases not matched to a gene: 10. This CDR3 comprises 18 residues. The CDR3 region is CASSLANRGTGINTEAFF. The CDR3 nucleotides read TGTGCCAGCAGCTTAGCAAACAGAGGGACAGGGATAAACACTGAAGCTTTCTTT.

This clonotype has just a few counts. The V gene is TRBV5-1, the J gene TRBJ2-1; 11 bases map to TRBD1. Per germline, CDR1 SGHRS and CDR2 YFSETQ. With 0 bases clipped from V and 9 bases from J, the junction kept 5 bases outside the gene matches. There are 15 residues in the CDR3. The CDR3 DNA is TGCGCCAGCAGCTTGGGGGGGACAGGGGGGGGTGAGCAGTTCTTC. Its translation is CASSLGGTGGGEQFF.

The CDR3 DNA follows: TGTGCCACCAGTGAATCTACCCCCTCCTACGAGCAGTACTTC. Amino acids: CATSESTPSYEQYF. This rearrangement joins TRBV24-1 to TRBJ2-7; D unclear. The CDR3 is made up of 14 amino acids. Looked up from germline, CDR1 is KGHDR and CDR2 is SFDVKD. V was pared by 4 bases and J by 0 bases, with 9 bases between.

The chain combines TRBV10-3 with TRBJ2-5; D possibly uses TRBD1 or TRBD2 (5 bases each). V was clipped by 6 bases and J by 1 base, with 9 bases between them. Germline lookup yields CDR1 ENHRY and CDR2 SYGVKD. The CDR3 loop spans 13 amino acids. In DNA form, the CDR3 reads TGTGCCATCAGCCCCGGGACCCAAGAGACCCAGTACTTC. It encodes CAISPGTQETQYF.